The entry that follows covers one T cell receptor beta chain sequence. The antigen is not known. These data are taken from a study of T cell responses to AZD1222 COVID-19 vaccine. Study-level background: Second-dose schedules of about 4 or about 12 weeks were combined. Study-wide findings and caveats: In the spike-specific TCR repertoire, nearly half reportedly target unmutated variant regions. Researchers took repertoire samples only after the peak T cell response had come.

Germline CDR1 and CDR2: LNHDA and SQIVND (reference sequence). The length of the CDR3 is 13 residues. The ends were cut back, 5 bases at V and 7 bases at J, with 14 bases in the middle. Sequencing used immunoSEQ multiplex PCR; TCRdb keeps in-frame clones, though not all of them. This sample has approximately 140,000 clones; more than 85% occur once, and the top ten carry just over 3%. The sample was peripheral blood, taken on day 0 of AZD1222 vaccination. The V gene is TRBV19, the J gene TRBJ1-2; D uncertain. The receptor comes from an adult in good health. DNA of the CDR3: TGTGCCAGTAGTGCCGGGAGCTTAGTTGGCTACACCTTC. This encodes CASSAGSLVGYTF.